These 27 T cell receptor beta chains were sequenced from one sample in a study of T cell responses to AZD1222 COVID-19 vaccine. TCRdb's copy holds only in-frame clones and misses some; the assay was immunoSEQ multiplex PCR. Counted here are tens of thousands of clones, around nine tenths occurring once; the ten biggest clones make up 5.4%. Specimen: peripheral blood, collected 28 days after the second AZD1222 dose. The receptors derive from an adult who received the AZD1222 COVID-19 vaccine.

The rearrangement joins TRBV7-2 to TRBJ1-6; unclear D gene. Trimming left V 5 bases short and J 0 bases short, with 8 bases between. Germline-derived CDR1 and CDR2 are SGHTA and FQGNSA. This CDR3 contains 15 residues. The CDR3 DNA follows: TGTGCCAGCAGCACCACCGGCTCCTATAATTCACCCCTCCACTTT. It yields the protein CASSTTGSYNSPLHF.

The CDR3 region is CASSEQGFPYEQYF. CDR3 DNA: TGTGCCAGCAGCGAACAGGGATTCCCCTACGAGCAGTACTTC. The chain has TRBV2 and TRBJ2-7, with D possibly being TRBD1 (6 bases). With 6 bases removed from V and 2 bases from J, the gap between germline ends came to 14 bases. CDR1 is SNHLY and CDR2 is FYNNEI in the germline V gene. This CDR3 is 14 amino acids long.

The chain carries TRBV25-1 and TRBJ2-7; no definite D call. This CDR3 spans 14 amino acids. The germline gives CDR1 MGHDK, CDR2 SYGVNS. The ends were cut back, 4 bases at V and 3 bases at J, with 13 bases in the middle. This CDR3 is CASSATILHYEQYF. CDR3 in DNA: TGTGCCAGCAGTGCCACAATCCTACACTACGAGCAGTACTTC.

By share, this clone counts as medium-sized. The sample holds other DNA sequences that translate to the same CDR3. The chain is built from TRBV5-5 and TRBJ2-1; 10 bases align to TRBD2. CDR3 size: 16 residues. Germline CDR1 SGHKS, CDR2 YYEKEE (reference sequence). Trimming removed 4 bases from V and 2 bases from J; junction bases left unmatched: 6. CDR3 nucleotides: TGTGCCAGCAGCCTCCCGAGCGGGGGGGCCTACAATGAGCAGTTCTTC. Translated: CASSLPSGGAYNEQFF.

The rearrangement links TRBV12-3 or TRBV12-4 to TRBJ1-1; D unclear. Trimming removed 3 bases from V and 0 bases from J, with 5 bases in between. CDR3 length: 13 amino acids. CDR3 nucleotide sequence: TGTGCCAGCAGTTTGTCTGTGAACACTGAAGCTTTCTTT. This encodes CASSLSVNTEAFF.

Notes on this clone: Relative to the germline gene, one junction end is altered; a read error may explain this. V gene TRBV20-1 combines with J gene TRBJ2-1; 8 nucleotides match TRBD2. The CDR3 length is 11 residues. Germline CDR1 reads DFQATT; CDR2 reads SNEGSKA (reference sequence). The CDR3 here is CNAIISGGRLF. The CDR3 DNA is TGCAACGCTATTATCTCGGGGGGGCGGCTCTTC.

This clone was picked up one time. The chain combines TRBV6-5 with TRBJ2-7; TRBD1 agrees at 7 bases. Trimming removed 6 bases from V and 4 bases from J; junction bases left unmatched: 12. This CDR3 is built from 15 residues. The germline V gene encodes CDR1 MNHEY and CDR2 SVGAGI. CDR3 DNA: TGTGCCAGCAGCTTTGACAGGGCAGATGTTTACGAGCAGTACTTC. It is translated as CASSFDRADVYEQYF.

The rearrangement joins TRBV5-1 to TRBJ2-3; D is perhaps TRBD2 (6 bases). The CDR3 is 15 residues long. Germline V gives CDR1 SGHRS, CDR2 YFSETQ. V was clipped by 0 bases and J by 3 bases, with 11 bases between them. The CDR3 reads CASSLGGALTDTQYF. For the CDR3, the DNA is TGCGCCAGCAGCTTGGGCGGGGCCTTGACAGATACGCAGTATTTT.

This chain links TRBV30 with TRBJ2-2; no clear D. The germline V gene has CDR1 GTSNPN and CDR2 SVGIG (reference sequence). The CDR3 spans 11 residues. V was cut by 0 bases and J by 8 bases, with 4 bases left in between. The CDR3 is CAWSVPGELFF. The CDR3 nucleotides are TGTGCCTGGAGTGTACCAGGGGAGCTGTTTTTT. The variable domain in full, completed from reference TRBV30 and TRBJ2-2, reads SQTIHQWPATLVQPVGSPLSLECTVEGTSNPNLYWYRQAAGRGLQLLFYSVGIGQISSEVPQNLSASRPQDRQFILSSKKLLLSDSGFYLCAWSVPGELFFGEGSRLTVL.

This chain joins TRBV18 and TRBJ1-2; 8 bases map to TRBD1. Germline CDR1 and CDR2: KGHSH and LQKENI. The ends lost 2 bases at V and 2 bases at J; junction bases unmatched: 10. This CDR3 contains 17 residues. CDR3 bases: TGTGCCAGCTCACCATTTCCGACAGGGGATTCCAACTATGGCTACACCTTC. It translates to CASSPFPTGDSNYGYTF. The full variable domain, its missing parts supplied by reference TRBV18 and TRBJ1-2, is NAGVMQNPRHLVRRRGQEARLRCSPMKGHSHVYWYRQLPEEGLKFMVYLQKENIIDESGMPKERFSAEFPKEGPSILRIQQVVRGDSAAYFCASSPFPTGDSNYGYTFGSGTRLTVV.

The chain recombines TRBV27 with TRBJ2-1; 9 nucleotides align to TRBD2. Losses at the gene ends were 6 bases for V and 6 bases for J; bases not matched to a gene: 12. Germline-derived CDR1 and CDR2 are MNHEY and SMNVEV (reference sequence). The CDR3 is 16 residues long. For the CDR3, the DNA is TGTGCCAGCAGCTTCTCGCGGGGGGGCCCTTCCAATGAGCAGTTCTTC. Its protein is CASSFSRGGPSNEQFF.

The chain is built from TRBV19 and TRBJ2-5; no definite D call. CDR3 length equals 13 residues. From germline, CDR1 is LNHDA and CDR2 SQIVND (reference sequence). The V end lost 4 bases, the J end lost 5 bases, and 11 bases lay between the germline ends. CDR3 residues: CASSTGWDETQYF. CDR3 bases: TGTGCCAGTAGTACCGGGTGGGATGAGACCCAGTACTTC.

V is TRBV3-1 (or the pseudogene TRBV3-2) and J is TRBJ2-7; D remains ambiguous. Germline assignment: CDR1 LGHDT and CDR2 YNNKEL (reference sequence). This CDR3 is built from 12 residues. With 2 bases removed from V and 1 base from J, the gap between germline ends came to 3 bases. The CDR3 reads CASSQSSYEQYF. The CDR3 DNA follows: TGTGCCAGCAGCCAATCGTCCTACGAGCAGTACTTC.

V and J are TRBV7-9 and TRBJ1-1; 7 nucleotides agree with TRBD1. The length of the CDR3 is 15 residues. The V and J ends lost 4 bases and 4 bases, in that order; junction bases with no gene match: 9. Germline CDR1 SEHNR, CDR2 FQNEAQ (reference sequence). CDR3 bases: TGTGCCAGCAGCTCAAGACAGGGCGGGGGCACTGAAGCTTTCTTT. It codes for CASSSRQGGGTEAFF.

The chain recombines TRBV5-1 with TRBJ1-2, with 8 bases aligning to TRBD1. J gave up 4 bases and V 5 bases, and 10 bases lay outside the gene matches. The CDR3 runs 15 residues. Germline V gives CDR1 SGHRS, CDR2 YFSETQ. DNA for the CDR3: TGCGCCAGCAGTACCGGACAGGGCAGGATCTATGGCTACACCTTC. This translates into CASSTGQGRIYGYTF.

This sequence joins TRBV18 and TRBJ1-1; 9 bases fit TRBD1. Germline loops: CDR1 KGHSH, CDR2 LQKENI. V was clipped by 3 bases and J by 7 bases; unmatched bases: 9. The CDR3 loop spans 15 amino acids. DNA of the CDR3: TGTGCCAGCTCACCTCAAGACAGGGGGGGGTTTGAAGCTTTCTTT. It translates to CASSPQDRGGFEAFF.

This chain joins TRBV19 and TRBJ2-1; maybe TRBD2 (6 bases). The V end was cut by 5 bases, the J end by 2 bases, with 10 bases between. Germline-derived CDR1 and CDR2 are LNHDA and SQIVND (reference sequence). The CDR3 sequence is 14 residues long. CDR3 nucleotides: TGTGCCAGTAGTGAGCGGGCCCCCTACAATGAGCAGTTCTTC. Protein: CASSERAPYNEQFF.

This sequence joins TRBV18 and TRBJ2-1, with 11 positions matching TRBD1. CDR1 and CDR2 from the germline V gene are KGHSH and LQKENI. V dropped 5 bases and J dropped 0; count of bases not matched to a gene: 3. The CDR3 contains 16 residues. In DNA form, the CDR3 reads TGTGCCAGCTCAGGACAGGGGGCGGCCTCCTACAATGAGCAGTTCTTC. Translation gives CASSGQGAASYNEQFF.

This clone was detected only once. The chain recombines TRBV6-4 with TRBJ2-7; TRBD2 might be the D (5 bases). Trimming took 0 bases from V and 4 from J, leaving 25 bases between them. CDR3 size: 19 residues. CDR1 and CDR2 (germline): MRHNA, SNTAGT. The CDR3 is CASSDSRVSEFMEFYEQYF. The CDR3 DNA sequence: TGTGCCAGCAGTGACTCGAGGGTTTCTGAGTTTATGGAATTTTACGAGCAGTACTTC.

This clone came up a few times. The chain joins TRBV6-1 to TRBJ1-6; D remains ambiguous. This CDR3 has 14 amino acids. Between the trimmed V and J ends, which lost 0 bases and 7 bases, there was a span of 7 bases. The germline V gene encodes CDR1 MNHNS and CDR2 SASEGT. Written as DNA, the CDR3 is TGTGCCAGCAGTGAAGCGTTGCAAAATTCACCCCTCCACTTT. Translating gives CASSEALQNSPLHF.

The chain is built from TRBV19 and TRBJ1-5; D gene uncertain. This CDR3 is built from 14 residues. Looked up from germline, CDR1 is LNHDA and CDR2 is SQIVND (reference sequence). With 3 bases removed from V and 2 bases from J, the gap between germline ends came to 8 bases. CDR3 DNA: TGTGCCAGTAGTATCGTTCGGGGCAATCAGCCCCAGCATTTT. This encodes CASSIVRGNQPQHF.

V gene TRBV18 combines with J gene TRBJ2-5, with unresolved D. V lost 3 bases to trimming and J lost 5 bases, with 10 bases between them. The length of the CDR3 is 13 residues. Germline CDR1 KGHSH, CDR2 LQKENI. This chain's CDR3 is CASSPIIGETQYF. CDR3 in DNA: TGTGCCAGCTCACCTATAATAGGGGAGACCCAGTACTTC.

The V gene is TRBV7-3, the J gene TRBJ1-5; D remains ambiguous. This CDR3 region has 15 residues. V lost 5 bases, J lost 0 bases, and 11 bases lay in between. CDR1 and CDR2 from the germline V gene are SGHTA and FQGTGA. The CDR3 DNA reads TGTGCCAGCAGCCTTGACGGACTTAGCAATCAGCCCCAGCATTTT. Translating it yields CASSLDGLSNQPQHF.

The chain has TRBV7-8 and TRBJ1-2; 11 positions match TRBD1. V lost 2 bases and J lost 8; bases outside the gene matches: 7. The length of the CDR3 is 15 residues. Germline CDR1 SGHVS, CDR2 FQNEAQ. CDR3 loop: CASSLTPGQGDGYTF. DNA of the CDR3: TGTGCCAGCAGCTTAACCCCGGGACAGGGGGACGGCTACACCTTC.

The chain has TRBV5-1 and TRBJ2-1; TRBD2 agrees at 12 bases. The trim removed 4 bases at V and 7 bases at J, leaving 6 bases unmatched. The CDR3 runs to 15 residues. The germline gives CDR1 SGHRS, CDR2 YFSETQ. The CDR3 nucleotides are TGCGCCAGCAGCCAAGGGACTAGCGGGTTTAATGAGCAGTTCTTC. It is translated as CASSQGTSGFNEQFF.

The gene calls are TRBV10-2 and TRBJ2-3; the D is unclear. The CDR3 contains 16 residues. Germline V gene data show CDR1 as WSHSY and CDR2 as SAAADI. The V end was cut by 1 base, the J end by 3 bases, with 14 bases between. CDR3 sequence: CASSEFRAAGTDTQYF. DNA for the CDR3: TGCGCCAGCAGTGAGTTCCGGGCGGCAGGTACAGATACGCAGTATTTT.

The chain couples TRBV5-1 to TRBJ2-3; TRBD2 is a possible D gene (6 bases). Germline V gene lookup returns CDR1 SGHRS and CDR2 YFSETQ. The CDR3 length is 14 residues. V lost 4 bases to trimming and J lost 0 bases, with 9 bases between them. The CDR3 region has the DNA TGCGCCAGCAGCCCCGGGGGTAGCACAGATACGCAGTATTTT. Residues: CASSPGGSTDTQYF.